A single TCR beta chain is shown here with its context. No antigen is known for it. This specimen belongs to a study of lymphopenia after photon versus proton radiotherapy. Profiled with immunoSEQ multiplex PCR; TCRdb holds only in-frame clones, not every one. The sample lists around 63,000 clones, approximately 84% occurring once. Trimming took 4 bases from V and 0 from J; bases not matched to a gene: 10. The CDR3 is made up of 17 amino acids. The germline gives CDR1 MNHEY, CDR2 SMNVEV (reference sequence). Broader study findings: After lymphocyte nadir, photon-treated repertoires showed oligoclonal expansion, especially CD8+ Temra. Photon-treated patients lost naive T cells and TCR diversity; proton-treated stayed stable. Larger post-nadir TCR diversity loss correlated inversely with survival in deceased patients. Better survival with proton therapy was suggested as possible, not demonstrated.

This TCR derives from a man aged 40-49 years with gastric cancer. The chain carries TRBV27 and TRBJ1-1; 8 bases are shared with TRBD1. The sequenced sample was peripheral blood, obtained from a patient treated with photon-based radiotherapy. The CDR3 loop reads CASSYRRTGTMNTEAFF. The CDR3 bases are TGTGCCAGCAGTTACCGGAGGACAGGGACGATGAACACTGAAGCTTTCTTT.